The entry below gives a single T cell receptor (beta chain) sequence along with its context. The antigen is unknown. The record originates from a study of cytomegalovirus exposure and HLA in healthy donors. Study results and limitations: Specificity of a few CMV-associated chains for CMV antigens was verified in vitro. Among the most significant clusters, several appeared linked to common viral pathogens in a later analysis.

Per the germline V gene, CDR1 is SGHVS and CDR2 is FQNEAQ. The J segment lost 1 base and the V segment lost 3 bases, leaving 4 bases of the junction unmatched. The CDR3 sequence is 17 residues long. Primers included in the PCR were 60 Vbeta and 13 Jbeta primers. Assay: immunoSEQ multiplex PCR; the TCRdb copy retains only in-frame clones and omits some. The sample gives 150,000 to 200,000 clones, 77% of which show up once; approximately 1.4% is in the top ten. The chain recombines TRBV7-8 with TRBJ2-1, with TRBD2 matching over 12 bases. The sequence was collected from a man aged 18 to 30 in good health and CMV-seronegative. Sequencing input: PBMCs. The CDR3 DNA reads TGTGCCAGCAGCTTTCCGACTAGCGGGGGTTCCTACAATGAGCAGTTCTTC. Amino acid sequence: CASSFPTSGGSYNEQFF. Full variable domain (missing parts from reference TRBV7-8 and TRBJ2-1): GAGVSQSPRYKVAKRGQDVALRCDPISGHVSLFWYQQALGQGPEFLTYFQNEAQLDKSGLPSDRFFAERPEGSVSTLKIQRTQQEDSAVYLCASSFPTSGGSYNEQFFGPGTRLTVL.